The present T cell receptor beta chain was sequenced within a study of blood T cell repertoires in COVID-19. This CDR3 has 14 amino acids. The V and J ends lost 0 bases and 5 bases respectively, with 10 bases between them. The germline CDR1 and CDR2 sequences are LNHNV and YYDKDF (reference sequence). Followed over time, Seattle patients had been enrolled while infection was active. Libraries were prepared by immunoSEQ multiplex PCR; TCRdb keeps only in-frame clonotypes and omits some of them. The data contain 250,000 to 300,000 clones, 80% to 90% of them singletons. The TCR was taken from a woman under 40 with COVID-19, enrolled during active disease. V and J are TRBV15 and TRBJ1-2; possible D gene TRBD1, 5 bases. Sequenced sample: peripheral blood. The CDR3 bases are TGTGCCACCAGCAGAGATAACGGGGGGTATGGCTACACCTTC. It is translated as CATSRDNGGYGYTF.